This TCR beta chain was sequenced during a study of blood T cell repertoires in COVID-19. Study information: The United States, Italy and Spain provided the acute and convalescent COVID-19 samples. The cDNA or gDNA used as material had been derived from T cells, B-cell-depleted T cells, or PBMCs.

Trimming took 4 bases from V and 2 from J; bases not matched to a gene: 8. Per germline, CDR1 SGHKS and CDR2 YYEKEE (reference sequence). The CDR3 runs 15 residues. As processed by the authors: Estimated nucleated cell counts came from reference gene primer amplification. Using immunoSEQ multiplex PCR, the repertoire was profiled, and TCRdb retains in-frame clones only, with some absent. The V and J calls and clone size were taken over from that table, and D and trimming were inferred from the DNA. Of some 220,000 clones listed, about 88% are singletons. This clone showed up just once. The material sequenced was peripheral blood. J is TRBJ1-1 and V is TRBV5-5, with TRBD1 matching over 7 bases. The TCR comes from a man aged 45-60 years who had recovered from COVID-19. CDR3: CASSLEQGINTEAFF. CDR3 DNA sequence: TGTGCCAGCAGCCTGGAACAGGGGATTAACACTGAAGCTTTCTTT.